This T cell receptor (beta chain) was sequenced in a study of molecular identifiers for immune sequencing clone quantification. The wider study: Four portions were sequenced after RNA from roughly 18,000 or 92,000 naive CD8 cells was split five ways in replicates. Study results and caveats: Should identical TCR molecules share a barcode, the sizes of highly expanded clones could be underestimated.

Naive CD8 T cells were FACS-sorted by CD8+CD4-CCR7+CD45RA+ markers. Germline CDR1 KGHDR, CDR2 SFDVKD. V lost 3 bases, J lost 1 base, and 6 bases lay in between. CDR3 length equals 14 residues. Bulk TCR libraries used previously described methods and listed TCR primers. TCRdb re-analysed the PCR reads in MiXCR, keeping a single row per CDR3 protein. This table has some 65,000 distinct CDR3 sequences, roughly 18% appearing once. As regards this clonotype: The antigen is undetermined.

This clonotype was obtained from a human donor in good health. Some libraries in this study had Jurkat cell RNA spiked in. The chain employs TRBV24-1 and TRBJ2-1; D remains ambiguous. Sequencing was performed on naive CD8+ T cells from blood, with Jurkat cell RNA spiked in. As to subset: FACS-sorted CD8+CD4-CCR7+CD45RA+ naive T cells. This chain's CDR3 is CATSDMGSYNEQFF. DNA of the CDR3: TGTGCCACCAGTGATATGGGGTCCTACAATGAGCAGTTCTTC.